Sequencing of this T cell receptor beta chain was carried out in a study of post-analysis software for immune sequencing data. This clonotype has only a few counts. Its antigen is unidentified. Findings of the study overall: With TRBV5-6, TRBV5-1 and TRBV20-1 included, about five TRBV segments were more frequent in patients than in controls.

The germline CDR1 and CDR2 sequences are SQVTM and ANQGSEA. V lost 7 bases and J lost 8; bases outside the gene matches: 4. This CDR3 region has 10 residues. TCR beta cDNA libraries included unique molecular identifiers. TCRdb itself ran the PCR reads through MiXCR, one entry per CDR3 protein. The repertoire holds hundreds of thousands of distinct CDR3 sequences, with 25% to 30% as singletons. The sequence came from a girl under 18 with multiple sclerosis. This chain connects TRBV29-1 to TRBJ1-1; 7 bases line up with TRBD1. The sequenced sample consisted of blood. The CDR3 here is CSAGQAEAFF. The CDR3 DNA sequence: TGCAGCGCCGGACAGGCGGAAGCTTTCTTT.